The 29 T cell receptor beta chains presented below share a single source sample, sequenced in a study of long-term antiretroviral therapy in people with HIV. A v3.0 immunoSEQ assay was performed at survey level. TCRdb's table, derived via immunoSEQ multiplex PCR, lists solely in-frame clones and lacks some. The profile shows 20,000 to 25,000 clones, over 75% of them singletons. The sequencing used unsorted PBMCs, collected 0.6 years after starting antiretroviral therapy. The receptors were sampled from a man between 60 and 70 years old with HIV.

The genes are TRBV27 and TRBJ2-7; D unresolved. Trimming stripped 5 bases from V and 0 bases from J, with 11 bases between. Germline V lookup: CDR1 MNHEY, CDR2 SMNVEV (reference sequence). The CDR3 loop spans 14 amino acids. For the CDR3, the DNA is TGTGCCAGCAGTCCCCGGACCGTCTCCTACGAGCAGTACTTC. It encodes CASSPRTVSYEQYF.

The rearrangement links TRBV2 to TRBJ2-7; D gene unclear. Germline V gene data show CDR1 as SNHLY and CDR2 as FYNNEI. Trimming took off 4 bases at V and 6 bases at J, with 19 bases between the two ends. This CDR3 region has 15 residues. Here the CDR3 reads CASSVPPGRSREQYF. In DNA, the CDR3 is TGTGCCAGCAGTGTGCCCCCCGGGCGAAGCCGCGAGCAGTACTTC.

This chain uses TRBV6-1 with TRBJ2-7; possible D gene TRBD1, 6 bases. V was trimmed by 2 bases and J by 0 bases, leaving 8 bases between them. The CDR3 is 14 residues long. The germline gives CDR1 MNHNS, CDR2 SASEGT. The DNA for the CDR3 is TGTGCCAGCAGTGAACAGGGGTCCTCCTACGAGCAGTACTTC. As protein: CASSEQGSSYEQYF.

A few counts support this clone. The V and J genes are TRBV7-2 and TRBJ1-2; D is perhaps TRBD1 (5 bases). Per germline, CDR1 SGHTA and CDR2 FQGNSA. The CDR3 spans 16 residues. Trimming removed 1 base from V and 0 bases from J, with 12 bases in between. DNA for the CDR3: TGTGCCAGCAGCTTAGTTTCCGGGGCCGCTAACTATGGCTACACCTTC. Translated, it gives CASSLVSGAANYGYTF.

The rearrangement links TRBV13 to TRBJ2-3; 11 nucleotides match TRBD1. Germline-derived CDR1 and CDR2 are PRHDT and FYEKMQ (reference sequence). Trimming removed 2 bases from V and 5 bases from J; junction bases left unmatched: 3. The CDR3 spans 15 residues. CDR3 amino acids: CASSLRTGGLDTQYF. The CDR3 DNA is TGTGCCAGCAGCTTACGGACAGGGGGCTTAGATACGCAGTATTTT.

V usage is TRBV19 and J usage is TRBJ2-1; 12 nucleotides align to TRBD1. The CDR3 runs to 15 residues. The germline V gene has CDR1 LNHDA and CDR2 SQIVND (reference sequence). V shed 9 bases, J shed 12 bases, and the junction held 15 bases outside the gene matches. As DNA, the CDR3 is TGTGCCAGCAGGAATCCGGGACAGGGGGCTTGGGTGCAGTTCTTC. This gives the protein CASRNPGQGAWVQFF.

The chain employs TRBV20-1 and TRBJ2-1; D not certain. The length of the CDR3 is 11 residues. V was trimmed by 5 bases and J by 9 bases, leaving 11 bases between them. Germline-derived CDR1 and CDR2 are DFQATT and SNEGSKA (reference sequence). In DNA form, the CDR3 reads TGCAGTGCTTTATCCCAGAGTGAGCAGTTCTTC. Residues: CSALSQSEQFF.

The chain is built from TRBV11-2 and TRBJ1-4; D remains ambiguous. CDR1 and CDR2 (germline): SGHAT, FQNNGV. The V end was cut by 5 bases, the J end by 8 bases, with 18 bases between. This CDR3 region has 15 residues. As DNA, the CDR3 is TGTGCCAGCAGCACTCGGCCCGATCGTGCGGAAAAACTGTTTTTT. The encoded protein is CASSTRPDRAEKLFF.

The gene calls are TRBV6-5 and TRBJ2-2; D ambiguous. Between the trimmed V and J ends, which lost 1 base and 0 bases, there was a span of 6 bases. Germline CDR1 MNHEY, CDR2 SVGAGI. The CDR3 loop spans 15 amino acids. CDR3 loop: CASSYFGTNTGELFF. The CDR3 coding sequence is TGTGCCAGCAGTTACTTTGGAACGAACACCGGGGAGCTGTTTTTT.

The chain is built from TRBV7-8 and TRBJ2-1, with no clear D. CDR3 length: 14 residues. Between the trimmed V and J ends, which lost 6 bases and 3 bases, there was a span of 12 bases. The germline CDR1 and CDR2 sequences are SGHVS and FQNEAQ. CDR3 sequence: CASRSVGYYNEQFF. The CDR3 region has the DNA TGTGCCAGCAGGAGCGTGGGATACTACAATGAGCAGTTCTTC.

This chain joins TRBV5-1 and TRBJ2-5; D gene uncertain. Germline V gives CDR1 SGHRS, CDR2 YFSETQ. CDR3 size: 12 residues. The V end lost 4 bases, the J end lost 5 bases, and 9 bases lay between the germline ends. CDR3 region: CASSLLGETQYF. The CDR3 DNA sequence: TGCGCCAGCAGCCTTTTGGGTGAGACCCAGTACTTC.

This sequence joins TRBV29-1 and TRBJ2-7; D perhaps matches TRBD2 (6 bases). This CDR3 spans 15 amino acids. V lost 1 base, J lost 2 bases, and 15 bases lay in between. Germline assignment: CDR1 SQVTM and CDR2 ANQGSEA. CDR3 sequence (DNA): TGCAGCGTTGAAGGCCTACGGGGGACCCCCTACGAGCAGTACTTC. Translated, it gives CSVEGLRGTPYEQYF.

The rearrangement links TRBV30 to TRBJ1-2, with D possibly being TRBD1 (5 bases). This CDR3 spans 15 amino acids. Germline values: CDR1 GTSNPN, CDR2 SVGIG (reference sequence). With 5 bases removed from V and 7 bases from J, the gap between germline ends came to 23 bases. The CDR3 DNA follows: TGTGCCTGGTACCGCCGGGACCCCCGAAGGGGTGGCTACACCTTC. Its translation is CAWYRRDPRRGGYTF.

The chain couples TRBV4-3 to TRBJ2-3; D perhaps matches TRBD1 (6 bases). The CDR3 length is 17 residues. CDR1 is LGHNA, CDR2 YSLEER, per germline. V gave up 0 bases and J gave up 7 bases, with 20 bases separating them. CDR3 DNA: TGCGCCAGCAGCCAAGATTTCGGCTCCCAAAGGGGGAATACGCAGTATTTT. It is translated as CASSQDFGSQRGNTQYF.

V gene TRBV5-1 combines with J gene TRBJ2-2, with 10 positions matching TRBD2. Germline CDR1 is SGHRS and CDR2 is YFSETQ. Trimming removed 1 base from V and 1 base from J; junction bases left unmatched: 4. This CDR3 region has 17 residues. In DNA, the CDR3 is TGCGCCAGCAGCTTGCCTAGCGGGAGCAGGAACACCGGGGAGCTGTTTTTT. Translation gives CASSLPSGSRNTGELFF.

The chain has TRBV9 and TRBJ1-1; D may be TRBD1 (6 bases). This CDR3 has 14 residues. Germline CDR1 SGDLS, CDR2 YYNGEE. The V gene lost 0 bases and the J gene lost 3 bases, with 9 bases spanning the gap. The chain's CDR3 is CASSVGTEYTEAFF. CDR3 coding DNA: TGTGCCAGCAGCGTAGGGACAGAGTACACTGAAGCTTTCTTT.

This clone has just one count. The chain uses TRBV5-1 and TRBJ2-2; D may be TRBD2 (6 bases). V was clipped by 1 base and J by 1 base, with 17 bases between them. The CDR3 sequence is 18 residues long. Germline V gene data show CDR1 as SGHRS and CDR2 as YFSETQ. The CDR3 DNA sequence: TGCGCCAGCAGCTTGAACCTAATTAGCGGTCGGAACACCGGGGAGCTGTTTTTT. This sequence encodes CASSLNLISGRNTGELFF.

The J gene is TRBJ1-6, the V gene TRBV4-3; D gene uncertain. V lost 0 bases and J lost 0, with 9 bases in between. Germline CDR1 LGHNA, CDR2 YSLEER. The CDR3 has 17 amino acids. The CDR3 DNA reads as TGCGCCAGCAGCCAAGATCCTCCTAGCTCCTATAATTCACCCCTCCACTTT. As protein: CASSQDPPSSYNSPLHF.

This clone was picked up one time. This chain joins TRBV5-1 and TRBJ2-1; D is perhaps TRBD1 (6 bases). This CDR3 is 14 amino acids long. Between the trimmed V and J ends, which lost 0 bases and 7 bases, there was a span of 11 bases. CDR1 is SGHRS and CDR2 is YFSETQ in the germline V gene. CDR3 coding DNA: TGCGCCAGCAGCTTGGGACAGGTTGGGAATGAGCAGTTCTTC. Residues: CASSLGQVGNEQFF.

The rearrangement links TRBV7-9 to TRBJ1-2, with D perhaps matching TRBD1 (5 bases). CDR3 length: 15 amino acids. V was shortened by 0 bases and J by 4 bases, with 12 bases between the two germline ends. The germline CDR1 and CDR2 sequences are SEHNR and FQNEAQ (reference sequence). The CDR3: CASSLALQGSYGYTF. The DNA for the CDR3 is TGTGCCAGCAGCTTAGCGCTTCAGGGCAGCTATGGCTACACCTTC.

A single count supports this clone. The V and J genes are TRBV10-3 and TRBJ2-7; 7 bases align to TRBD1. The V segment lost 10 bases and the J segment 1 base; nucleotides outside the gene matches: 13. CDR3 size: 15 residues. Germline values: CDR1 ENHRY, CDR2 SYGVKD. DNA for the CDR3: TGTGCCACCCGCCTCGGGGCACAGGGGTCCTACGAGCAGTACTTC. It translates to CATRLGAQGSYEQYF.

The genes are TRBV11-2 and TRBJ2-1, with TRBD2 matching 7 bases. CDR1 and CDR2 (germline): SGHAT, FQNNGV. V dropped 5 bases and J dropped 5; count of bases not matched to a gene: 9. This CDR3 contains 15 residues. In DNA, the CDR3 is TGTGCCAGCAGCCGCCGGGGACTACCCAACAATGAGCAGTTCTTC. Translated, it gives CASSRRGLPNNEQFF.

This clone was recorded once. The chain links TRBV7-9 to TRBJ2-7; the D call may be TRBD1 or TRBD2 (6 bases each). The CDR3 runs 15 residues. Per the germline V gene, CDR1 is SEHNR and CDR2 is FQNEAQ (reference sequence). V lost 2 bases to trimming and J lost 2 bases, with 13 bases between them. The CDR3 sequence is CASSLSGAPTYEQYF. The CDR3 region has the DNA TGTGCCAGCAGCTTATCGGGGGCCCCTACCTACGAGCAGTACTTC.

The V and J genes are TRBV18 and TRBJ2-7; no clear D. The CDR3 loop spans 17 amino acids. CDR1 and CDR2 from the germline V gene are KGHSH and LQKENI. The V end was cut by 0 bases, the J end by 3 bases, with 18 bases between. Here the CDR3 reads CASSPPRRRVHYYEQYF. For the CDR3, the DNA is TGTGCCAGCTCACCACCGAGAAGAAGGGTACATTACTACGAGCAGTACTTC.

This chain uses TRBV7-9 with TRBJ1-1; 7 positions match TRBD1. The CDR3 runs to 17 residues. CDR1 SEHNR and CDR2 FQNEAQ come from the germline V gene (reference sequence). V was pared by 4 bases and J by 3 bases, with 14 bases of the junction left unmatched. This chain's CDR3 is CASSWPRTGVGDTEAFF. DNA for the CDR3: TGTGCCAGCAGCTGGCCACGGACAGGTGTGGGAGACACTGAAGCTTTCTTT.

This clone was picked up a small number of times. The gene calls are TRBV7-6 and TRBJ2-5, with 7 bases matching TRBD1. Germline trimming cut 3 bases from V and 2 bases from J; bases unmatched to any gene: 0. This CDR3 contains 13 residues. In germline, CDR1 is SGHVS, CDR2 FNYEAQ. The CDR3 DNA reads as TGTGCCAGCAGCTTGGGACAGCAAGAGACCCAGTACTTC. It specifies CASSLGQQETQYF.

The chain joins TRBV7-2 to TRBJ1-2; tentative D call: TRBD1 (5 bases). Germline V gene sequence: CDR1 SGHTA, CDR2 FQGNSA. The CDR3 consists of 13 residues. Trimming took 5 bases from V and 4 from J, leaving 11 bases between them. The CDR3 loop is CASSADGGYGYTF. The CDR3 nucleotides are TGTGCCAGCAGCGCGGACGGGGGCTATGGCTACACCTTC.

The CDR3 loop reads CASSLSPNYEQYF. As DNA, the CDR3 is TGTGCCAGCAGCTTAAGCCCTAATTACGAGCAGTACTTC. The chain links TRBV7-3 to TRBJ2-7; no clear D. This CDR3 contains 13 residues. The germline gives CDR1 SGHTA, CDR2 FQGTGA. Trimming pared 1 base from V and 4 bases from J, leaving 8 bases between.

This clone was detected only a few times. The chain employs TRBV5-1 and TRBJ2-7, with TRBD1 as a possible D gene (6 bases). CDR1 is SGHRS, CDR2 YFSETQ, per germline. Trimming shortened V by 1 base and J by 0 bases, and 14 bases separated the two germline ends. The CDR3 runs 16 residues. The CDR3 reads CASSLLGAGLSYEQYF. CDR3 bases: TGCGCCAGCAGCTTGTTGGGGGCAGGGCTCTCCTACGAGCAGTACTTC. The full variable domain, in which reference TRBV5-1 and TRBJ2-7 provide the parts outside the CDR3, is KAGVTQTPRYLIKTRGQQVTLSCSPISGHRSVSWYQQTPGQGLQFLFEYFSETQRNKGNFPGRFSGRQFSNSRSEMNVSTLELGDSALYLCASSLLGAGLSYEQYFGPGTRLTVT.